These 13 T cell receptor beta chains originate from one sample sequenced in a study of T cell changes during pregnancy in multiple sclerosis. Repertoires were generated with immunoSEQ multiplex PCR, while TCRdb's copy carries only in-frame clones and drops some. Of more than 55,000 clones in the sample, around 94% were seen once. Sequenced here: CD8+ T cells from peripheral blood mononuclear cells, sampled after pregnancy. These TCRs come from a female donor with multiple sclerosis, enrolled in a pregnancy study.

This chain uses TRBV27 with TRBJ1-4; 8 nucleotides line up with TRBD1. CDR1 is MNHEY and CDR2 is SMNVEV in the germline V gene (reference sequence). This CDR3 is 17 amino acids long. Trimming removed 6 bases from V and 8 bases from J; junction bases left unmatched: 17. The CDR3 sequence is CASSLSGTGVMGEKLFF. The DNA of the CDR3 is TGTGCCAGCAGCCTTTCCGGGACAGGTGTTATGGGGGAAAAACTGTTTTTT.

This clone was seen only once. This chain joins TRBV2 and TRBJ2-1, with 9 bases aligning to TRBD2. Germline assignment: CDR1 SNHLY and CDR2 FYNNEI. Germline trimming cut 5 bases from V and 1 base from J; bases unmatched to any gene: 3. The length of the CDR3 is 15 residues. The CDR3 coding sequence is TGTGCCAGCAGTCTCCTAGCGGGGTCCTACAATGAGCAGTTCTTC. This gives the protein CASSLLAGSYNEQFF.

This chain uses TRBV4-1 with TRBJ1-1; TRBD1 might be the D (6 bases). Trimming took off 1 base at V and 4 bases at J, with 10 bases between the two ends. The CDR3 has 14 residues. Germline values: CDR1 MGHRA, CDR2 YSYEKL. CDR3 loop: CASSQGPQGTEAFF. The CDR3 coding sequence is TGCGCCAGCAGCCAAGGACCACAGGGCACTGAAGCTTTCTTT.

The chain recombines TRBV5-1 with TRBJ2-5; 8 bases agree with TRBD2. V was pared by 5 bases and J by 5 bases, with 14 bases of the junction left unmatched. This CDR3 is 16 amino acids long. Looked up from germline, CDR1 is SGHRS and CDR2 is YFSETQ. The CDR3 coding sequence is TGCGCCAGCAGGCACGACCCGGGGGGGCGCGGGGAGACCCAGTACTTC. Protein sequence: CASRHDPGGRGETQYF.

This clone has just a few counts. This chain links TRBV27 with TRBJ1-5; perhaps TRBD1 as D (5 bases). Trimming cost V 7 bases and J 4 bases, with 14 bases left between them. Germline V gives CDR1 MNHEY, CDR2 SMNVEV (reference sequence). The CDR3 has 14 amino acids. The chain's CDR3 is CASKTIRGNQPQHF. The CDR3 region has the DNA TGTGCCAGCAAGACAATCCGGGGGAATCAGCCCCAGCATTTT.

The rearrangement links TRBV7-9 to TRBJ1-1; no clear D gene. This CDR3 contains 14 residues. Trimming pared 1 base from V and 2 bases from J, leaving 8 bases between. Germline-derived CDR1 and CDR2 are SEHNR and FQNEAQ (reference sequence). The CDR3 spells CASSLGASNTEAFF. CDR3 nucleotide sequence: TGTGCCAGCAGCTTAGGGGCATCTAACACTGAAGCTTTCTTT.

V and J are TRBV7-7 and TRBJ2-2; D might be TRBD1 (6 bases). V gave up 0 bases and J gave up 8 bases, with 10 bases separating them. The CDR3 spans 14 residues. Germline V gives CDR1 SSHAT, CDR2 FNYEAQ (reference sequence). CDR3: CASSLAPDRGELFF. CDR3 coding DNA: TGTGCCAGCAGCTTAGCGCCTGACAGGGGGGAGCTGTTTTTT.

This clone has just a few counts. J is TRBJ1-5 and V is TRBV7-9; maybe TRBD1 (5 bases). Per the germline V gene, CDR1 is SEHNR and CDR2 is FQNEAQ (reference sequence). V was pared by 6 bases and J by 3 bases, with 12 bases between. The CDR3 covers 14 residues. This chain's CDR3 is CASRGPGANQPQHF. CDR3 DNA: TGTGCCAGCAGGGGACCGGGAGCCAATCAGCCCCAGCATTTT.

This clone has a handful of counts. The chain has TRBV6-1 and TRBJ1-2; the D is unclear. The CDR3 contains 13 residues. Germline lookup yields CDR1 MNHNS and CDR2 SASEGT. V gave up 5 bases and J gave up 8 bases, with 15 bases separating them. CDR3 region: CASSSRGHWGYTF. CDR3 sequence (DNA): TGTGCCAGCAGTTCGAGAGGGCATTGGGGCTACACCTTC.

The V and J genes are TRBV16 and TRBJ1-5, with D possibly matching TRBD1 (6 bases). The V and J ends lost 0 bases and 0 bases respectively, with 15 bases between them. The germline gives CDR1 KGHSY, CDR2 FQNENV. CDR3 length equals 18 residues. CDR3 protein: CASSQSGRGSHSNQPQHF. CDR3 DNA sequence: TGTGCCAGCAGCCAATCCGGCAGGGGCTCACATAGCAATCAGCCCCAGCATTTT.

This chain links TRBV29-1 with TRBJ2-7; 7 bases map to TRBD1. From germline, CDR1 is SQVTM and CDR2 ANQGSEA. V shed 4 bases, J shed 3 bases, and the junction held 6 bases outside the gene matches. The CDR3 consists of 13 residues. Here the CDR3 DNA reads TGCAGCGTTGGTGGGGGACAGAACTACGAGCAGTACTTC. Translating it yields CSVGGGQNYEQYF.

V usage is TRBV19 and J usage is TRBJ1-5; 7 nucleotides agree with TRBD1. The CDR3 spans 14 residues. V shed 5 bases and J 1 base; nucleotides not matched to a gene: 2. Germline V lookup: CDR1 LNHDA, CDR2 SQIVND (reference sequence). For the CDR3, the DNA is TGTGCCAGTAGTTTACAGGGGAGCAATCAGCCCCAGCATTTT. It is translated as CASSLQGSNQPQHF. Full variable domain (missing parts from reference TRBV19 and TRBJ1-5): DGGITQSPKYLFRKEGQNVTLSCEQNLNHDAMYWYRQDPGQGLRLIYYSQIVNDFQKGDIAEGYSVSREKKESFPLTVTSAQKNPTAFYLCASSLQGSNQPQHFGDGTRLSIL.

The V and J genes are TRBV19 and TRBJ1-4; D gene uncertain. V was trimmed by 7 bases and J by 5 bases, leaving 11 bases between them. The germline CDR1 and CDR2 sequences are LNHDA and SQIVND (reference sequence). This CDR3 is built from 13 residues. The CDR3 sequence is CASTTDPNEKLFF. The DNA of the CDR3 is TGTGCCAGTACTACAGACCCGAATGAAAAACTGTTTTTT.